This T cell receptor beta chain was sequenced in a study of blood T cells in healthy people across ages (dated by TCRdb to 2013 to 2016). Context from the whole study: In model experiments, template switching captured roughly one uniquely barcoded TCR beta cDNA molecule for every two T cells. Age-related changes in TCR beta repertoire diversity were measured in the study by deep sequencing normalized with unique cDNA molecular identifiers. The donors were divided into four age groups: young (average approximately 15 years), middle-aged (approximately 39), aged (62) and long-lived (82). To avoid experimental bias, donors of different ages were randomly spread across the sequencing lanes. The study analyzed two additional independent replicas of 1 million unique cDNA reads from the same blood draw for two donors, one aged 18 to 30 and one aged 80 or older. What the work shows at the level of the full study, not this receptor alone: Compared with the aged group, the long-lived group had more naive CD4+ T cells, fewer expanded clones and increased TCR diversity, suggesting age selection. Total diversity estimates from one million sequenced T cells were considered lower bounds and underestimates. Observed TCR beta diversity per million T cells fell roughly linearly with age, and a significant reduction was already apparent by age around 36. Since profiling was done on bulk unsorted PBMCs, naive and antigen-experienced compartments could not be conclusively compared. Observed TCR beta diversity correlated strongly with the percentage of naive T cells measured by flow cytometry. Because the CMV infection status of the donors was unknown, age-related changes in expanded clonotypes may potentially have been confounded.

In this sample, this clonotype turned up a few times. The clone's antigen remains unknown. No much larger clone is present one base from it, and per-base qualities are unavailable. From a lookup of the germline V gene (reference sequence), CDR1 and CDR2 are MNHEY and SMNVEV. The junction carries 12 bases between V and J, which are trimmed by 0 bases and 6 bases respectively. Reading from cysteine to phenylalanine, the CDR3 counts 16 amino acids. CDR3 DNA only is kept here, 48 bases in frame from base 1. Preparation of the library involved 5' RACE. Sequencing relied on an Illumina HiSeq 2500. The second PCR ran for about 6 to 11 cycles and used a J-beta primer mix along with a sample-barcoded 5' primer. Each TCR beta cDNA molecule received a unique molecular identifier from a template-switch 5' adaptor carrying 12 random nucleotides. Each sample yielded at least 2.5 million CDR3-containing paired-end reads. First-strand cDNA was synthesized from all RNA with the Mint cDNA synthesis kit, primed by a TRBC-specific oligonucleotide. Following uracil-DNA glycosylase treatment, a first 18-cycle PCR with universal primers M1SS and BC2_uni_R was performed on all cDNA. The paper's data handling went like this. Normalization of each sample was performed by random selection of 1 million high-quality reads, each carrying a distinct molecular identifier. Reads with shared molecular identifiers were discarded instead of being binned into consensus sequences. MiTCR, set to a Q25 quality threshold and the strictest error-elimination algorithm, was used for CDR3 identification, clonotype clustering and error correction. A nonparametric unseen species model with Euler transformation was used to estimate lower-bound total TCR beta diversity. TCRdb reprocessed the public reads (quality trimming at Q25 with fastp, clone calling with MiXCR) and kept in-frame beta chains. Every distinct CDR3 protein forms one entry, paired with its most common genes and DNA. The V and J calls here are based on TCRdb, not the publication. The sample has roughly 2 million distinct CDR3 sequences on record, 49% of them singletons. The top ten constitute approximately 2.1% of the sample.

The donors were under 40 Caucasian individuals from Russia, aged roughly 6 to 100 years, who were systemically healthy. Each donor gave 8 to 10 milliliters of peripheral blood, collected into EDTA-treated Vacutainer tubes. PBMCs were isolated by Ficoll-Paque density-gradient centrifugation, with at least 7 million obtained per sample. Total RNA, at least 5.5 micrograms per sample, was extracted from PBMCs with Trizol reagent. Naive CD45RAhigh/CD27high T cell percentages were measured by flow cytometry on a PBMC aliquot from every donor. This receptor chain uses TRBV27 and TRBJ1-6; TRBD1 is possibly the D segment (6 matching bases). The TCR comes from a woman aged 35 to 49 in good health. The specimen sequenced was blood. For the CDR3, the sequence is CASSLSGGGLNSPLHF. The DNA sequence follows: TGTGCCAGCAGTTTATCCGGCGGGGGGCTTAATTCACCCCTCCACTTT.